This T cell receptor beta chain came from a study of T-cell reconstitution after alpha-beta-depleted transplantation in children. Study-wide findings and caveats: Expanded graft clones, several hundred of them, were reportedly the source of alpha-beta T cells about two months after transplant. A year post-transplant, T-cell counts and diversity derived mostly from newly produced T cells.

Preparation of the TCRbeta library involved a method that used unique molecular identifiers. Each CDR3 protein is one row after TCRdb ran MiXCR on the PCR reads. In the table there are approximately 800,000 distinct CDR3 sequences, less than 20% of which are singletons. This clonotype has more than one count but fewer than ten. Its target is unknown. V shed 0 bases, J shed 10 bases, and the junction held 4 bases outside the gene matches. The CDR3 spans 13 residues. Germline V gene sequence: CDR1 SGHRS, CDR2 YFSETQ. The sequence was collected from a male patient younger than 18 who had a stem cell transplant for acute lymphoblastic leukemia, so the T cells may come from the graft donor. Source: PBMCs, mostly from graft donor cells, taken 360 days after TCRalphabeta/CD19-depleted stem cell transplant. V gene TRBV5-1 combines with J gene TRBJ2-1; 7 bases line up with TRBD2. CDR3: CASSLGLAEEQFF. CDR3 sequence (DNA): TGCGCCAGCAGCTTGGGACTAGCCGAGGAGCAGTTCTTC.